These T cell receptor beta chains were read from a single sample in a study of beta chain features in type 1 diabetes. Clones were read by immunoSEQ multiplex PCR, and TCRdb kept only the in-frame ones, dropping some. The data hold hundreds of thousands of clones, with over 12% observed a single time. The sample consisted of naive CD4+ T cells from blood. The receptors stem from a young man with type 1 diabetes. Both conserved end residues are part of each CDR3. D genes are given only for firm matches. Not every row has a clone size; where given, it reads once, few, many or a size class.

J gene,V gene,D gene,clone size,CDR3 DNA,CDR3 protein
TRBJ2-7,TRBV7-9,.,.,TGTGCCAGCAGCCTCTACATGGGCGAGCAGTACTTC,CASSLYMGEQYF
TRBJ2-1,TRBV5-1,.,few,TGCGCCAGCAGCGCACAGGACTCCAGCTACAATGAGCAGTTCTTC,CASSAQDSSYNEQFF
TRBJ1-2,TRBV5-6,TRBD1,.,TGTGCCAGCAGCTCGGACAGGGGCGCCTATGGCTACACCTTC,CASSSDRGAYGYTF
TRBJ2-5,TRBV7-2,.,few,TGTGCCAGCAGCCAAGGGGTACAAGAGACCCAGTACTTC,CASSQGVQETQYF
TRBJ2-7,TRBV4-3,TRBD1,.,TGCGCCAGCAGCCCTCAGTCCGGGACAGGCTACGAGCAGTACTTC,CASSPQSGTGYEQYF
TRBJ2-7,TRBV7-9,.,few,TGTGCCAGCAGCTTGAGGACTCTCTCCTACGAGCAGTACTTC,CASSLRTLSYEQYF
TRBJ1-2,TRBV5-6,.,.,TGTGCCAGCAGCTTGCTCCGGTCCTTACAGGCCCTCGACTACACCTTC,CASSLLRSLQALDYTF
TRBJ2-3,TRBV5-4,TRBD2,.,TGTGCCAGCAGCGAACGACTAGCGGGAGGGCCGGCGACAGATACGCAGTATTTT,CASSERLAGGPATDTQYF
TRBJ2-5,TRBV7-2,.,.,TGTGCCAGCAGCGCGGGACAGACCCAGTACTTC,CASSAGQTQYF
TRBJ2-7,TRBV28,.,.,TGTGCCAGCAGCTACCCCTGGAGGGGGTCCTACGAGCAGTACTTC,CASSYPWRGSYEQYF
TRBJ1-1,TRBV7-2,.,.,TGTGCCAGCAGCTACCGGGGCACTGAAGCTTTCTTT,CASSYRGTEAFF
TRBJ1-5,TRBV7-9,.,.,TGTGCCAGCAGTACAGGTTATAGCAATCAGCCCCAGCATTTT,CASSTGYSNQPQHF
TRBJ2-7,TRBV30,.,few,TGTGCCTGGAGTGTAGCGGAAACGAGGTACGAGCAGTACTTC,CAWSVAETRYEQYF
TRBJ2-5,TRBV29-1,TRBD1,.,TGCAGCGTCGGACAGGGTTCGGAGACCCAGTACTTC,CSVGQGSETQYF
TRBJ2-3,TRBV5-1,TRBD2,.,TGCGCCAGCAGCTTACTAGCGGGGGCAGATACGCAGTATTTT,CASSLLAGADTQYF
TRBJ1-6,TRBV7-2,TRBD1,few,TGTGCCAGCAGCTTAGACGGACAGGGGAATTCACCCCTCCACTTT,CASSLDGQGNSPLHF
TRBJ2-6,TRBV9,.,few,TGTGCCAGCAGCGTAGCTTTAGAGAGCTCTGGGGCCAACGTCCTGACTTTC,CASSVALESSGANVLTF
TRBJ1-2,TRBV2,TRBD1,.,TGTGCCAGCAGTGAAATGTCCAGGGGGGACTATGGCTACACCTTC,CASSEMSRGDYGYTF
TRBJ1-2,TRBV6-1,.,.,TGTGCCGGGGGTATCAGCTATGGCTACACCTTC,CAGGISYGYTF
TRBJ2-1,TRBV9,.,.,TGTGCCAGCAGCACCGGGCGAGGGGTACGGTTCTTC,CASSTGRGVRFF
TRBJ2-1,TRBV7-9,.,few,TGTGCCAGCAGCTTGCCAGCAGCTGAGCAGTTCTTC,CASSLPAAEQFF
TRBJ1-2,TRBV29-1,.,few,TGCAGCGTTCAAATTAACTATGGCTACACCTTC,CSVQINYGYTF
TRBJ1-5,TRBV29-1,.,few,TGCAGCGTTAGACAGTCAAGCAATCAGCCCCAGCATTTT,CSVRQSSNQPQHF
TRBJ1-6,TRBV7-2,TRBD1,few,TGTGCCAGCAGCTTAGCCGGGACAGCCCTACTCCACTTT,CASSLAGTALLHF
TRBJ2-5,TRBV27,.,.,TGTGCCAGCAGCTCACAGGGACGAGAGACCCAGTACTTC,CASSSQGRETQYF